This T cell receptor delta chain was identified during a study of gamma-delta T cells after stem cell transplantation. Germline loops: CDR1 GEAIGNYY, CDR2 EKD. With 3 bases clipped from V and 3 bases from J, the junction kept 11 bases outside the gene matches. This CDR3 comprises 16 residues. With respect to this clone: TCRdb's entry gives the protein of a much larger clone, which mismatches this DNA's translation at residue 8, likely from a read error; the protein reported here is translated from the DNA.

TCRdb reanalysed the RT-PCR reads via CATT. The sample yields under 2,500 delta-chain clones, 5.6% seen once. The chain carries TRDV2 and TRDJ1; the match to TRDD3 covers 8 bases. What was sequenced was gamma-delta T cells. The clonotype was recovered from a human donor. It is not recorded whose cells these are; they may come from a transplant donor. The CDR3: CACDLLGATMADKLIF. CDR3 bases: TGTGCCTGTGACTTACTGGGGGCTACGATGGCCGATAAACTCATCTTT.